These 16 T cell receptor beta chains originate from one sample sequenced in a study of T cell changes during pregnancy in multiple sclerosis. Clones were read by immunoSEQ multiplex PCR, and TCRdb kept only the in-frame ones, dropping some. The top ten clones hold around 7.7% of a sample with more than 10,000 clones, about nine tenths of them seen once. Sequences were derived from CD8+ T cells from peripheral blood mononuclear cells, sampled in the second trimester of pregnancy. These receptors were obtained from a female donor in good health, enrolled as a control in a pregnancy study.

The chain couples TRBV21-1 to TRBJ1-1; TRBD1 is the table's D call and was not checked against the DNA. TRBV21-1 is noted as a pseudogene. The CDR3 sequence is 16 residues long. CDR3 protein: CASSRIIDTIRTEAFF. The CDR3 DNA reads TGTGCCAGCAGCCGAATAATAGACACAATTCGCACTGAAGCTTTCTTT.

In regard to this clone: An end of the junction does not agree with germline; a read error may underlie this. This chain uses TRBV7-7 with TRBJ2-7; TRBD1 matches 8 bases. This CDR3 comprises 13 residues. Germline CDR1 SSHAT, CDR2 FNYEAQ (reference sequence). The DNA of the CDR3 is TGTGCTAGCAGCCTCCGGGGACAGGCGGAGCAGTACTTC. Protein sequence: CASSLRGQAEQYF.

The chain couples TRBV6-1 to TRBJ1-2; D uncertain. CDR1 MNHNS and CDR2 SASEGT come from the germline V gene. This CDR3 has 14 residues. The ends were cut back, 1 base at V and 4 bases at J, with 10 bases in the middle. CDR3 in DNA: TGTGCCAGCAGTGAAGGAGCGGCGGTCTATGGCTACACCTTC. This gives the protein CASSEGAAVYGYTF.

This chain joins TRBV6-5 and TRBJ1-1; perhaps TRBD1 as D (5 bases). Trimming cost V 5 bases and J 3 bases, with 10 bases left between them. Germline V lookup: CDR1 MNHEY, CDR2 SVGAGI. There are 13 residues in the CDR3. The CDR3 coding sequence is TGTGCCAGCAGTACATACAGGTACACTGAAGCTTTCTTT. Its protein is CASSTYRYTEAFF.

The chain combines TRBV7-9 with TRBJ1-1; D is uncertain. The CDR3 totals 12 residues. CDR1 and CDR2 from the germline V gene are SEHNR and FQNEAQ (reference sequence). Trimming pared 3 bases from V and 3 bases from J, leaving 5 bases between. As DNA, the CDR3 is TGTGCCAGCAGCTTCGGAGACACTGAAGCTTTCTTT. Translation: CASSFGDTEAFF. Together with reference TRBV7-9 and TRBJ1-1, the CDR3 gives the full variable domain: DTGVSQNPRHKITKRGQNVTFRCDPISEHNRLYWYRQTLGQGPEFLTYFQNEAQLEKSRLLSDRFSAERPKGSFSTLEIQRTEQGDSAMYLCASSFGDTEAFFGQGTRLTVV.

The chain employs TRBV13 and TRBJ2-1; tentatively, D is TRBD2 (6 bases). The length of the CDR3 is 15 residues. The germline gives CDR1 PRHDT, CDR2 FYEKMQ (reference sequence). V lost 7 bases to trimming and J lost 1 base, with 14 bases between them. CDR3 amino acids: CASTIRDSSYNEQFF. The CDR3 DNA sequence: TGTGCCAGCACAATCCGGGACTCGTCCTACAATGAGCAGTTCTTC.

The chain employs TRBV5-6 and TRBJ2-7; D might be TRBD1 (5 bases). Trimming stripped 0 bases from V and 5 bases from J, with 18 bases between. Looked up from germline, CDR1 is SGHDT and CDR2 is YYEEEE. The CDR3 extends over 16 amino acids. The DNA for the CDR3 is TGTGCCAGCAGCTTGGAGGCAGGGTTTAACCTCGACGAGCAGTACTTC. It codes for CASSLEAGFNLDEQYF.

This clone turned up a few times. The chain has TRBV5-1 and TRBJ2-7; D unresolved. This CDR3 has 15 residues. Germline CDR1 reads SGHRS; CDR2 reads YFSETQ. V lost 0 bases, J lost 2 bases, and 12 bases lay in between. CDR3 loop: CASSLGQSGTYEQYF. The CDR3 nucleotides are TGCGCCAGCAGCTTGGGCCAATCAGGTACCTACGAGCAGTACTTC.

The rearrangement links TRBV9 to TRBJ2-3; 16 bases are a match to TRBD2. V shed 1 base, J shed 4 bases, and the junction held 6 bases outside the gene matches. The CDR3 is 18 amino acids. In germline, CDR1 is SGDLS, CDR2 YYNGEE. The CDR3 nucleotides read TGTGCCAGCAGCGTACTCGGGACTAGCGGGGGGGCCCCAGATACGCAGTATTTT. Amino acid sequence: CASSVLGTSGGAPDTQYF.

The gene calls are TRBV21-1 and TRBJ1-2; the D call TRBD1 from the table was never checked on the DNA. TRBV21-1 corresponds to a pseudogene. The CDR3 is made up of 12 amino acids. The CDR3 coding sequence is TGTGCCAGCTACCGGGACAGTCAAGGCTACACCTTC. Translated: CASYRDSQGYTF.

The CDR3 coding sequence is TGCGCCAGCAGCCAAAGCGGGAGCTCCTACAATGAGCAGTTCTTC. It codes for CASSQSGSSYNEQFF. The genes are TRBV4-1 and TRBJ2-1; 8 nucleotides match TRBD2. The CDR3 is made up of 15 amino acids. V was clipped by 2 bases and J by 0 bases; unmatched bases: 0. Germline V gives CDR1 MGHRA, CDR2 YSYEKL.

This clone was seen just once. The rearrangement uses TRBV30 and TRBJ2-7; possibly TRBD1 for D (5 bases). The CDR3 contains 13 residues. Per germline, CDR1 GTSNPN and CDR2 SVGIG (reference sequence). V lost 3 bases and J 2 bases, leaving 11 bases between the germline ends. As DNA, the CDR3 is TGTGCCTGGAGGGGGCAGGGTGCCTACGAGCAGTACTTC. Amino acids: CAWRGQGAYEQYF.

The chain couples TRBV27 to TRBJ1-4, with D unclear. The CDR3 loop spans 15 amino acids. Trimming took off 6 bases at V and 6 bases at J, with 17 bases between the two ends. The germline gives CDR1 MNHEY, CDR2 SMNVEV (reference sequence). CDR3 region: CASSPHRAFYEKLFF. The CDR3 DNA reads as TGTGCCAGCAGCCCACACAGAGCCTTTTATGAAAAACTGTTTTTT.

The J gene is TRBJ2-7, the V gene TRBV7-9, with 8 bases matching TRBD2. The junction had 8 bases not matched to a gene; V was cut back by 8 bases and J by 5 bases. Looked up from germline, CDR1 is SEHNR and CDR2 is FQNEAQ (reference sequence). The CDR3 spans 13 residues. In DNA, the CDR3 is TGTGCCAGCGCCGGGACTAGTTCCCACGAGCAGTACTTC. Protein sequence: CASAGTSSHEQYF.

The rearrangement links TRBV4-2 to TRBJ1-1; D is unclear. The CDR3 is 14 amino acids. The germline V gene has CDR1 LGHNA and CDR2 YNFKEQ. Trimming shortened V by 2 bases and J by 0 bases, and 7 bases separated the two germline ends. DNA of the CDR3: TGTGCCAGCAGCCAAATGTTCATGAACACTGAAGCTTTCTTT. The encoded protein is CASSQMFMNTEAFF.

V gene TRBV6-5 combines with J gene TRBJ1-2; 7 nucleotides line up with TRBD1. Germline loops: CDR1 MNHEY, CDR2 SVGAGI. V lost 0 bases, J lost 4 bases, and 5 bases stayed unmatched. The CDR3 sequence is 15 residues long. This CDR3 is CASSYSRDSPYGYTF. The DNA of the CDR3 is TGTGCCAGCAGTTACTCGCGGGACAGTCCCTATGGCTACACCTTC.